Listed below are T cell receptor beta chains from one sample, sequenced in a study of T cell changes during pregnancy in multiple sclerosis. The repertoire was sequenced with immunoSEQ multiplex PCR; TCRdb's copy has only in-frame clones and lacks some. The sample has 30,000 to 50,000 clones, 90% seen once. Sequenced here: CD4+ T cells from peripheral blood mononuclear cells, sampled in the first trimester of pregnancy. Every receptor here comes from a female donor in good health, enrolled as a control in a pregnancy study. Each CDR3 is given with its conserved first and last residue. D genes are given only for firm matches. Clone size is stated in some rows and not others, as once, few, many or a class when expanded.

>TRBV7-2|-|TRBJ1-5|-
TGTGCCAGCAGCTTAGATGCGGTTTCTAGGCAGCCCCAGCATTTT
CASSLDAVSRQPQHF
>TRBV28|TRBD1|TRBJ1-4|-
TGTGCCAGCAGGCGCCCGACAGGGGTAGGCGAAAAACTGTTTTTT
CASRRPTGVGEKLFF
>TRBV7-2|TRBD1|TRBJ2-4|-
TGTGCCAGCAGCTTAGGCCCAGGGGGAATCATTCAGTACTTC
CASSLGPGGIIQYF
>TRBV28|-|TRBJ2-7|-
TGTGCCAGCAGTCCCCCTCAGGGTAATTCCCACGAGCAGTACTTC
CASSPPQGNSHEQYF
>TRBV4-3|TRBD1|TRBJ2-7|-
TGCGCCAGCAGCCAAGAAGCAGCAGGGGGCGCGGCGGGCGAGCAGTACTTC
CASSQEAAGGAAGEQYF
>TRBV27|-|TRBJ2-5|-
TGTGCCAGCAGTTCCAGGGGTGAGACCCAGTACTTC
CASSSRGETQYF
>TRBV19|-|TRBJ2-2|-
TGTGCCAGTAAGGGAAGGGGGACCGGGGAGCTGTTTTTT
CASKGRGTGELFF
>TRBV19|-|TRBJ1-2|-
TGTGCCTCCCGACAGCCCGGAGGGGGCTACACCTTC
CASRQPGGGYTF
>TRBV28|TRBD2|TRBJ2-1|-
TGTGCCAGCAGTGATATACTAGCGGGGTCGTACAATGAGCAGTTCTTC
CASSDILAGSYNEQFF
>TRBV4-3|TRBD2|TRBJ2-2|-
TGCGCCAGCAGCCCCGCGTCACTAGCGGGGGGAGCCGGGGAGCTGTTTTTT
CASSPASLAGGAGELFF
>TRBV28|-|TRBJ1-1|-
TGTGCCAGCAGTTTAGGGGGGGGCGGTTGGAACACTGAAGCTTTCTTT
CASSLGGGGWNTEAFF
>TRBV11-1|-|TRBJ1-4|once
TGTGCCAGCAGCCGGTCACCAACTAATGAAAAACTGTTCTTT
CASSRSPTNEKLFF
>TRBV6-5|TRBD1|TRBJ1-1|-
TGTGCCAGCAGTACCCTCTGGACAGGCACTGAAGCTTTCTTT
CASSTLWTGTEAFF
>TRBV7-9|TRBD2|TRBJ2-3|-
TGTGCCAGCAGCTTAGCGCGAGCGGGACGGGCAGATACGCAGTATTTT
CASSLARAGRADTQYF
>TRBV7-2|TRBD1|TRBJ1-5|-
TGTGCCAGCAGCCACCGACAGGGTACGAGACAGCCCCAGCATTTT
CASSHRQGTRQPQHF
>TRBV11-3|-|TRBJ2-5|once
TGTGCCAGCAGCTTAGGCCCCAGGCCAGAGACCCAGTACTTC
CASSLGPRPETQYF
>TRBV7-2|-|TRBJ1-5|-
TGTGCCAGCAGCTTAGAGGGTCCAGGGATGAATCAGCCCCAGCATTTT
CASSLEGPGMNQPQHF
>TRBV7-2|-|TRBJ1-1|once
TGTGCCAGCAGCTTACAGGGAGGAGGCACTGAAGCTTTCTTT
CASSLQGGGTEAFF
>TRBV7-9|-|TRBJ1-3|-
TGTGCCAGCAGATACGGGGATTTTGGAAACACCATATATTTT
CASRYGDFGNTIYF
>TRBV18|-|TRBJ2-5|-
TGTGCCAGCTCACCTAACGGGGAGACCCAGTACTTC
CASSPNGETQYF
>TRBV7-8|TRBD1|TRBJ2-7|-
TGTGCCAGCAGTGGGACAGGGTTTTTCTACGAGCAGTACTTC
CASSGTGFFYEQYF
>TRBV2|TRBD1|TRBJ1-6|once
TGTGCCAGCCTAGGCAACAGGGGGAATTCACCCCTCCACTTT
CASLGNRGNSPLHF
>TRBV2|TRBD1|TRBJ1-4|once
TGTGCCAGCATGGGACAGGGGGCGCCTAATGAAAAACTGTTTTTT
CASMGQGAPNEKLFF
>TRBV28|-|TRBJ1-3|-
TGTGCCAGCAGTCCCCGCGGGGACTCTGGAAACACCATATATTTT
CASSPRGDSGNTIYF
>TRBV7-2|TRBD2|TRBJ2-1|-
TGTGCCAGCAGCTTAGATGGGACTATTGCTCTTGAGCAGTTCTTC
CASSLDGTIALEQFF
>TRBV25-1|-|TRBJ2-6|-
TGTGCCAGCAGTGGGACACCTGGGGCCAACGTCCTGACTTTC
CASSGTPGANVLTF
>TRBV27|-|TRBJ1-5|-
TGTGCCAGCAGCTTTCAGGACAGCCGCAATCAGCCCCAGCATTTT
CASSFQDSRNQPQHF
>TRBV28|-|TRBJ1-3|-
TGTGCCAGCAGGCCGCGGGGAGACACCATATATTTT
CASRPRGDTIYF
>TRBV19|TRBD2|TRBJ2-3|-
TGTGCCAGTAGTATCTTCGCGGGGGGACCCTCTAGCACAGATACGCAGTATTTT
CASSIFAGGPSSTDTQYF
>TRBV18|TRBD1|TRBJ1-4|-
TGTGCCAGCTCACCGACAGGGCCTAGGGAAAAACTGTTTTTT
CASSPTGPREKLFF
>TRBV4-1|-|TRBJ2-7|-
TGCGCCAGCAGCCAAGAAAGGACAGGACTACGGGTTGAGCAGTACTTC
CASSQERTGLRVEQYF
>TRBV4-3|TRBD2|TRBJ2-2|-
TGCGCCAGCAGCCAAGCGGGCGGGGGGGTTAACGGGGAGCTGTTTTTT
CASSQAGGGVNGELFF
>TRBV11-2|-|TRBJ2-7|-
TGTGCCAGCAGCTTAGATCCTTCGGGGACCTACGAGCAGTACTTC
CASSLDPSGTYEQYF
>TRBV7-2|TRBD1|TRBJ1-5|-
TGTGCCAGCAGCGGGGGACAGCCAAATCAGCCCCAGCATTTT
CASSGGQPNQPQHF
>TRBV10-3|-|TRBJ1-2|medium-sized
TGTGCCATCAGTGAGCGGCCAGGGGAGAGTAATGGCTACACCTTC
CAISERPGESNGYTF
>TRBV6-5|-|TRBJ1-2|-
TGTGCCAGTAAGGCCCCAGGGGCTAATGGCTACACCTTC
CASKAPGANGYTF
>TRBV19|-|TRBJ1-1|once
TGTGCCAGTAGTATACTTAAATCAGGTAACACTGAAGCTTTCTTT
CASSILKSGNTEAFF
>TRBV28|-|TRBJ1-2|-
TGTGCCAGCAGTTTCCAGGGTTTGGCAGGGGACCCAAATTATGGCTACACCTTC
CASSFQGLAGDPNYGYTF
>TRBV2|-|TRBJ1-5|-
TGTGCCAGCTCACAGCAAGTATCATCGCCCCAGCATTTT
CASSQQVSSPQHF
>TRBV7-9|-|TRBJ1-4|medium-sized
TGTGCCAGCAGCATCAGGGAAGAAAAACTGTTTTTT
CASSIREEKLFF
>TRBV7-3|-|TRBJ2-3|-
TGTGCCAGCAGCTTTAGCATAGCGCTTACAGATACGCAGTATTTT
CASSFSIALTDTQYF